The source of this T cell receptor beta chain is a study of shared clonotypes between healthy human individuals. Generated by immunoSEQ multiplex PCR, the TCRdb table keeps only in-frame clones and is missing some. Of 1.5 million to 2.5 million clones listed, approximately 95% were seen once; the top ten hold 0.95% to 1.5%. Germline V lookup: CDR1 PRHDT, CDR2 FYEKMQ (reference sequence). The CDR3 totals 14 residues. Trimming cost V 5 bases and J 6 bases, with 16 bases left between them. Naive CD8 cells, CD45RO-negative and positively selected for CCR7, excluded terminally differentiated effector memory CD45RA+ cells. This clone was seen just once.

This TCR was recovered from a young man in good health. The rearrangement links TRBV13 to TRBJ1-1; weak D call: TRBD1 (5 bases). The sequencing input was naive CD8+ T cells sorted from blood. CDR3 sequence: CASSPNGGDPEAFF. The CDR3 coding sequence is TGTGCCAGCAGCCCAAACGGGGGGGATCCTGAAGCTTTCTTT. The full variable domain, with the rest looked up from reference TRBV13 and TRBJ1-1, is AAGVIQSPRHLIKEKRETATLKCYPIPRHDTVYWYQQGPGQDPQFLISFYEKMQSDKGSIPDRFSAQQFSDYHSELNMSSLELGDSALYFCASSPNGGDPEAFFGQGTRLTVV.